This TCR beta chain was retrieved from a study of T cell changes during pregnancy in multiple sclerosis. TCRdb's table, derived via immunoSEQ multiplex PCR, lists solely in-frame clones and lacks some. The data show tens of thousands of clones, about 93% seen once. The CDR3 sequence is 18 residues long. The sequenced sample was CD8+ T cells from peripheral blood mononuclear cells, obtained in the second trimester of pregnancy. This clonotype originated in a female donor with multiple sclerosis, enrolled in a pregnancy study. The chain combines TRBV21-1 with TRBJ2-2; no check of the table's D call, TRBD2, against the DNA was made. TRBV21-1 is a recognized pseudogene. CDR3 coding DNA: TGTGCCAGCAGCCAAGGGCGGATCCGTGGAATAGGCACCGGGGAGCTGTTTTTT. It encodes CASSQGRIRGIGTGELFF.